The table lists the clone carrying this T cell receptor beta chain with a few counts. Its specificity is unknown. This sample was included in a study of T-cell memory formation after mild COVID-19. General study findings and limits: The CD4+ clones that contracted clustered mainly within CM and EM, and the CD8+ clones concentrated in EMRA. Balance between CD4 and CD8 was seen in clones contracting day 15 to 85, and a CD4+ lean was seen in later expanders.

TCRdb re-called the 5' RACE reads with MiXCR, one entry per CDR3 protein. In the table there are hundreds of thousands of distinct CDR3 sequences, 20% to 25% of which are singletons. Material: PBMCs or a T cell subset sorted from them (not recorded which). This sequence originates from a man aged 18-30 years who had mild COVID-19 (a few samples of this study predate the infection). Cell type and time point are not known.

DNA for the CDR3: TGTGCCAGCAACTCCTGGGAGGAAGAGACCCAGTACTTC. Translating gives CASNSWEEETQYF. The genes are TRBV12-3 or TRBV12-4 and TRBJ2-5; tentatively, D is TRBD2 (6 bases). CDR3 size: 13 residues. Trimming removed 7 bases at V and 3 bases at J, with 12 bases between.